The 3 T cell receptor beta chains below all came from one sample that was sequenced in a study of radiotherapy plus CTLA-4 blockade in lung cancer (dated by TCRdb to 2017 to 2018). The library was obtained by the immunoSEQ multiplex PCR assay. TCRdb retrieved this table from immuneACCESS and kept in-frame rearrangements only. Not all clones are present; in checked studies, unresolved V genes account for under half, and no reason is known for the remainder. For this sample there are 35,000 to 55,000 clones; roughly four fifths appear just once. The ten largest clones capture roughly 2.6% of the sample. The sequenced sample was peripheral blood, obtained from a patient treated with radiotherapy plus ipilimumab. These receptors originate from a human donor with non-small cell lung cancer whose response to radiotherapy plus ipilimumab could not be evaluated.

The V gene is TRBV18, the J gene TRBJ2-4; possible D gene TRBD1, 5 bases. The germline CDR1 and CDR2 sequences are KGHSH and LQKENI. The CDR3 has 14 residues. Trimming removed 1 base at V and 9 bases at J, with 13 bases between. The CDR3 protein is CASSPLGRTGIQYF. The CDR3 DNA follows: TGTGCCAGCTCACCACTGGGGCGGACGGGCATTCAGTACTTC.

The CDR3 DNA sequence: TGTGCCAGCAGCGGACAGGGGAATGAAGCTTTCTTT. Its translation: CASSGQGNEAFF. This chain uses TRBV6-5 with TRBJ1-1; 9 bases match TRBD1. The CDR3 runs to 12 residues. Germline CDR1 and CDR2: MNHEY and SVGAGI. Losses at the gene ends were 6 bases for V and 7 bases for J; bases not matched to a gene: 3.

The rearrangement uses TRBV6-1 and TRBJ2-7; 8 positions agree with TRBD1. This CDR3 is built from 14 residues. The J segment lost 1 base and the V segment lost 7 bases, leaving 6 bases of the junction unmatched. Germline CDR1 and CDR2: MNHNS and SASEGT. CDR3 sequence reads: CASTWTGRSYEQYF. The CDR3 region has the DNA TGTGCCAGCACCTGGACAGGGCGTTCCTACGAGCAGTACTTC.